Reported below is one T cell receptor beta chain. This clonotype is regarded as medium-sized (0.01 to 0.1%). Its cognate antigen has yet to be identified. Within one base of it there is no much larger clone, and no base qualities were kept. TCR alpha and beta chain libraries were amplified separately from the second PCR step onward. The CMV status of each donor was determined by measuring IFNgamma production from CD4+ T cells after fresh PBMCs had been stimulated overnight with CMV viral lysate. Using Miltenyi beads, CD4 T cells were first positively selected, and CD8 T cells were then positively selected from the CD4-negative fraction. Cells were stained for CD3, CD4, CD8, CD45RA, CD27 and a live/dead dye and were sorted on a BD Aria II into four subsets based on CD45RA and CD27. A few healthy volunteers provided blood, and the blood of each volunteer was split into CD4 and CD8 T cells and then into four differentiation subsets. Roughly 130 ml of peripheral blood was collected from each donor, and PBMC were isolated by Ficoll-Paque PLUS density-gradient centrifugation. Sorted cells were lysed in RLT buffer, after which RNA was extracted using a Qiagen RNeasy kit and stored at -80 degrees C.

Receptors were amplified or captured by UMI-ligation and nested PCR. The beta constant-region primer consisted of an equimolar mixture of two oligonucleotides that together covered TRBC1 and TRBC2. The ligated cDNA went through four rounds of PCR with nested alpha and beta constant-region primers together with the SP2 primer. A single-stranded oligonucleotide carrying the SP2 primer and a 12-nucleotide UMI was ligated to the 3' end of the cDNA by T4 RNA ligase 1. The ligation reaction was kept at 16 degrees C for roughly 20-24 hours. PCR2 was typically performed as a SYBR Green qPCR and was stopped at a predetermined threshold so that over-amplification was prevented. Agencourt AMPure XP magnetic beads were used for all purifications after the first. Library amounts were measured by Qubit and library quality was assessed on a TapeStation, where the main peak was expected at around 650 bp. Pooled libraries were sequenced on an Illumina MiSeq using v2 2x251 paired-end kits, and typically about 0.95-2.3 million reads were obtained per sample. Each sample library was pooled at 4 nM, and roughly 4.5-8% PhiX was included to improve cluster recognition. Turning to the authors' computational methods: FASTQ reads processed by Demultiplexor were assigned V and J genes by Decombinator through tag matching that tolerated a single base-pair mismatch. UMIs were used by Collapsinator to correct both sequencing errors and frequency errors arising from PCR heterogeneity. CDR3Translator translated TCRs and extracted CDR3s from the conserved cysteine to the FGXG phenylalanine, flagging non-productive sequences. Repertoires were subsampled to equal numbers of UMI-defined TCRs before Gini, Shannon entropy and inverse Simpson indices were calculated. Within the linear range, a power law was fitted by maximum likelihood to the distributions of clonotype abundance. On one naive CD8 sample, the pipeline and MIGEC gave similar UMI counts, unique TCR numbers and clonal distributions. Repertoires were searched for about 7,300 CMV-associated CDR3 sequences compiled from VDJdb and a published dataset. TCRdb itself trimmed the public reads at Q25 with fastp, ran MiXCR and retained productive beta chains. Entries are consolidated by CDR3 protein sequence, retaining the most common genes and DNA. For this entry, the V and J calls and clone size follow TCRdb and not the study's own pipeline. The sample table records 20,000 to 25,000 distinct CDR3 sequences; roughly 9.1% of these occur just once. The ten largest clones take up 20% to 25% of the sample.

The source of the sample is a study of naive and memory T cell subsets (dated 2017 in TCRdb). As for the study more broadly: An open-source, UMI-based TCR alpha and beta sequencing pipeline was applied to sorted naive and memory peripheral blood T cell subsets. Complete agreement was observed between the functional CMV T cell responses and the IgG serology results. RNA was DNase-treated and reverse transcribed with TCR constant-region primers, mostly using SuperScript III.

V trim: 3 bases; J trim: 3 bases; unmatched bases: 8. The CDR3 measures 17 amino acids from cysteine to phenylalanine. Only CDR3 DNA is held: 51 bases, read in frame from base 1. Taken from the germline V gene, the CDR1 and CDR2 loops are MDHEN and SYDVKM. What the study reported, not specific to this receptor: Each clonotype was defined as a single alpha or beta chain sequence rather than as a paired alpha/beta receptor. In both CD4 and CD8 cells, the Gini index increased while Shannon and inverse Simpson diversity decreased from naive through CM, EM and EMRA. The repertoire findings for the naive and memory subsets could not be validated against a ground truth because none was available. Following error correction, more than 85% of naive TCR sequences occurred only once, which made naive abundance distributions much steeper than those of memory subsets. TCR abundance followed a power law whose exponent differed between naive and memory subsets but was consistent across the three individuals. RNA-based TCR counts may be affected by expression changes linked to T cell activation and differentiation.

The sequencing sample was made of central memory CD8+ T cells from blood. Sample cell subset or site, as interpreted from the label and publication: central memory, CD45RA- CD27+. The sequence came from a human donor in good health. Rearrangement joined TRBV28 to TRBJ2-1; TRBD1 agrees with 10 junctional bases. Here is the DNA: TGTGCCAGCAGTTTTTCCCCGGGACAGGGGAACTACAATGAGCAGTTCTTC. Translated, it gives CASSFSPGQGNYNEQFF. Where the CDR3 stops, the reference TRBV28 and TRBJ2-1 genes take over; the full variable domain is DVKVTQSSRYLVKRTGEKVFLECVQDMDHENMFWYRQDPGLGLRLIYFSYDVKMKEKGDIPEGYSVSREKKERFSLILESASTNQTSMYLCASSFSPGQGNYNEQFFGPGTRLTVL.